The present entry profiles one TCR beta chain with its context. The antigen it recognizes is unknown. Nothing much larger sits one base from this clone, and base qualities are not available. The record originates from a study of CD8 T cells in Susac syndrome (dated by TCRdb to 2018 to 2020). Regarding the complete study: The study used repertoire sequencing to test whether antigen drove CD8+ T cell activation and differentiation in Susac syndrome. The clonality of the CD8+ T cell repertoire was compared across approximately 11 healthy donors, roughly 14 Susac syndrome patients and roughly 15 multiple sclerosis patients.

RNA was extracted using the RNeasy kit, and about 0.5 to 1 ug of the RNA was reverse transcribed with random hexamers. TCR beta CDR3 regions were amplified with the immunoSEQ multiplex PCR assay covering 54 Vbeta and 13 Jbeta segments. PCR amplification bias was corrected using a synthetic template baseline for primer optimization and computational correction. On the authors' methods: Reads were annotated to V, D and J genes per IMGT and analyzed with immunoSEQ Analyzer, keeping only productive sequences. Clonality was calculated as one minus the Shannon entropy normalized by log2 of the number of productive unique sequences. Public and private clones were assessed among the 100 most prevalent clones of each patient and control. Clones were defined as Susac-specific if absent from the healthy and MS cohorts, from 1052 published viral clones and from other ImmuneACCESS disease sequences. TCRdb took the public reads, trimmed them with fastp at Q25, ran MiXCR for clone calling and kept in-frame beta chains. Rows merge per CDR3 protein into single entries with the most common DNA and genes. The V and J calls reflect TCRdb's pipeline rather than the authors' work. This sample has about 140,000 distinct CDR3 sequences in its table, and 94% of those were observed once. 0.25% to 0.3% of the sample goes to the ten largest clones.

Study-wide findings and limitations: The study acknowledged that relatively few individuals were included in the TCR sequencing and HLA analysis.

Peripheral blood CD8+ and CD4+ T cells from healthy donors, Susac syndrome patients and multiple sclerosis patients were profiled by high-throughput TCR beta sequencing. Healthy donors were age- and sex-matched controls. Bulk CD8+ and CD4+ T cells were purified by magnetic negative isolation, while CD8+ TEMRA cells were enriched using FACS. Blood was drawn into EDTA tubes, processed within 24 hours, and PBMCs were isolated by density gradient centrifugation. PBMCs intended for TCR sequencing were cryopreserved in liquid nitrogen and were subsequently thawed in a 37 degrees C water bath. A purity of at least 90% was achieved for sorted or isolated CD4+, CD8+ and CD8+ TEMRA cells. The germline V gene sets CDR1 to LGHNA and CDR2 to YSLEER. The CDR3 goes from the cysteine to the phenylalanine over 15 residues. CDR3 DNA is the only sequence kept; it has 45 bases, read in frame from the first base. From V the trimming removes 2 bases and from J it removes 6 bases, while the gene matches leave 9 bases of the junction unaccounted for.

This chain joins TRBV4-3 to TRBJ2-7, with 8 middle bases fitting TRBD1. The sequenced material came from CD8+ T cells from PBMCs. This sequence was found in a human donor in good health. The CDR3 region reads CASSQTSGTGSEQYF. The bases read TGCGCCAGCAGCCAAACCTCGGGGACAGGATCCGAGCAGTACTTC.